The present T cell receptor (beta chain) was sequenced within a study of blood T cell repertoires in COVID-19. For the study at large: Whether acute or convalescent, the COVID-19 samples came from the United States, Italy and Spain.

Authors' methods: Amplifying reference gene primers gave estimates of nucleated cell counts. TCRdb keeps only in-frame clones here, not all; method: immunoSEQ multiplex PCR. V and J calls plus clone size are reproduced from that table; the DNA served to infer D and trimming. The sample lists approximately 230,000 clones, roughly 88% occurring once. The germline CDR1 and CDR2 sequences are LGHDT and YNNKEL (reference sequence). Trimming removed 4 bases from V and 9 bases from J; junction bases left unmatched: 8. This CDR3 has 14 residues. This sequence joins TRBV3-1 (or the pseudogene TRBV3-2) and TRBJ2-1; TRBD1 matches at 8 bases. Specimen: peripheral blood. The receptor comes from a man older than 75 with acute or convalescent COVID-19. The CDR3 DNA reads as TGTGCCAGCAGCCTAGACAGGGGAGAGGGTGAGCAGTTCTTC. Residues: CASSLDRGEGEQFF.